This T cell receptor beta chain was sequenced during a study of cytomegalovirus exposure and HLA in healthy donors. Turning to the study itself: As an earlier analysis found, 150 million to 200 million T cells yielded approximately 110 million unique TCR beta sequences. The study's findings and limits: Data from an earlier analysis indicated that most TCR beta V segments were productive either about 87% or about 30% of the time.

Primers included in the PCR were 60 Vbeta and 13 Jbeta primers. Data came from immunoSEQ multiplex PCR; TCRdb stores just in-frame clones and leaves some out. The table has around 130,000 clones, 65% to 90% seen once. The donors, nominally healthy at sampling, likely had unrecorded immune exposures. Comments on this clone: The antigen is undetermined.

The CDR3 contains 14 residues. From germline, CDR1 is MNHNS and CDR2 SASEGT. With V trimmed by 6 bases and J by 4 bases, 2 bases remained unmatched. The sequence was obtained from a man in his fifties or sixties in good health and CMV-seronegative. The sample consisted of PBMCs. The chain joins TRBV6-1 to TRBJ1-5; 11 bases fit TRBD1. CDR3 sequence: CASRGTGGNQPQHF. DNA for the CDR3: TGTGCCAGCAGGGGGACAGGGGGAAATCAGCCCCAGCATTTT.